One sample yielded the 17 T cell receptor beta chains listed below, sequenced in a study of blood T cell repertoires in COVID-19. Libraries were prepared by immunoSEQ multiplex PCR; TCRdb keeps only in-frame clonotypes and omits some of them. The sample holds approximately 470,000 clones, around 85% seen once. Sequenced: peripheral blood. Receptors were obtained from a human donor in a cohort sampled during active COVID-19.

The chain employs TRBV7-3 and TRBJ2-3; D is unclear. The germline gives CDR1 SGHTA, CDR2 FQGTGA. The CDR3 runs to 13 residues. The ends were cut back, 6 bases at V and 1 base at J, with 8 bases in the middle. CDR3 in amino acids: CASRYTRTDTQYF. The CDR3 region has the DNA TGTGCCAGCAGATACACCCGCACAGATACGCAGTATTTT. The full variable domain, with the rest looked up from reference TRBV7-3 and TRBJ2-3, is GAGVSQTPSNKVTEKGKYVELRCDPISGHTALYWYRQSLGQGPEFLIYFQGTGAADDSGLPNDRFFAVRPEGSVSTLKIQRTERGDSAVYLCASRYTRTDTQYFGPGTRLTVL.

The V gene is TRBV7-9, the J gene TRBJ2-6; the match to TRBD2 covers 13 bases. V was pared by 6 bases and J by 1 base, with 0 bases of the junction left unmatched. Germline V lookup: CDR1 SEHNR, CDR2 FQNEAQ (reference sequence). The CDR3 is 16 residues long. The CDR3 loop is CASRGLAGSGANVLTF. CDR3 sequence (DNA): TGTGCCAGCAGGGGACTAGCGGGGTCTGGGGCCAACGTCCTGACTTTC.

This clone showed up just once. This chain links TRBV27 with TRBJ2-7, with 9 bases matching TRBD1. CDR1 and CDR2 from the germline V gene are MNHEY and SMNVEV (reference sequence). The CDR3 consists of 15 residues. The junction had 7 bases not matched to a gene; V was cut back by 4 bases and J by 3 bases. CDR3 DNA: TGTGCCAGCAGTTCACCGGGACAGGGCCTCTACGAGCAGTACTTC. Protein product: CASSSPGQGLYEQYF.

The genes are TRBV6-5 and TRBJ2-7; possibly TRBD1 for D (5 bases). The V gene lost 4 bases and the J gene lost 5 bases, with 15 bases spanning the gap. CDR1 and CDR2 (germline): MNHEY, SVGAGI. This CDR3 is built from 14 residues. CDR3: CASSLGVSKDEQYF. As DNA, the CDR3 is TGTGCCAGCAGTTTAGGGGTTTCGAAGGACGAGCAGTACTTC.

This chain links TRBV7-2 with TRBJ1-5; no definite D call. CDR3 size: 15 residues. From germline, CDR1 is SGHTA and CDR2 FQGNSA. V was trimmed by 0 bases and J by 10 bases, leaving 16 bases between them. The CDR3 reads CASSLAGGFGEPQHF. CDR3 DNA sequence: TGTGCCAGCAGCTTAGCGGGAGGCTTCGGGGAACCCCAGCATTTT.

The CDR3 is CASSSSRTGVQPQHF. CDR3 coding DNA: TGTGCCAGCTCATCGAGCCGTACAGGGGTTCAGCCCCAGCATTTT. The chain has TRBV18 and TRBJ1-5; TRBD1 agrees at 7 bases. The V gene's germline CDR1 is KGHSH and CDR2 LQKENI. The CDR3 is 15 residues long. After removal of 5 bases from V and 6 bases from J, the junction contained 10 bases not matched to a gene.

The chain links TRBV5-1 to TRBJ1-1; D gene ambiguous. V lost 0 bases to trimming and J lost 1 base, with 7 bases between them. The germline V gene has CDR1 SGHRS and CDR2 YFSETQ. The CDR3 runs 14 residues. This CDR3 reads CASSLVQENTEAFF. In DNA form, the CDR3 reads TGCGCCAGCAGCTTGGTACAAGAGAACACTGAAGCTTTCTTT.

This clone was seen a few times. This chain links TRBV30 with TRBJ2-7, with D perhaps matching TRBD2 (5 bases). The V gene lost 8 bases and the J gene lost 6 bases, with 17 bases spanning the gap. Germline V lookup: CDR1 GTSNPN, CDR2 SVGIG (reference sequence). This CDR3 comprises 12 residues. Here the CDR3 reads CAASGGPGEQYF. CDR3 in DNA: TGTGCCGCCTCTGGAGGCCCCGGCGAGCAGTACTTC.

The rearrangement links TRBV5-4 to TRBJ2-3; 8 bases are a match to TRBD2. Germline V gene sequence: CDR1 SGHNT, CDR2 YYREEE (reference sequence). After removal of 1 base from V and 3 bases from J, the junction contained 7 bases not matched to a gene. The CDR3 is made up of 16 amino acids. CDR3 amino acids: CASSLSAAGVTDTQYF. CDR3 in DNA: TGTGCCAGCAGCTTGAGCGCAGCGGGAGTAACAGATACGCAGTATTTT.

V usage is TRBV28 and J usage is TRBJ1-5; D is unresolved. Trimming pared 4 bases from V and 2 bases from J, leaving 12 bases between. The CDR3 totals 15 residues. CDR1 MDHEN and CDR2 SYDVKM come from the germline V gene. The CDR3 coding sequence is TGTGCCAGCAGTTCGGAGGCCGTGGGCAATCAGCCCCAGCATTTT. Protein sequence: CASSSEAVGNQPQHF.

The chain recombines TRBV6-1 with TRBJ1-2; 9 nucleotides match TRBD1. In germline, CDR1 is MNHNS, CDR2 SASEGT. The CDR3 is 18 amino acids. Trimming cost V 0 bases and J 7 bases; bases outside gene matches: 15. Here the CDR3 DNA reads TGTGCCAGCAGTGAAGCCCCGGGACAGGGAAGGGCCTGGGGTGGCTACACCTTC. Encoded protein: CASSEAPGQGRAWGGYTF.

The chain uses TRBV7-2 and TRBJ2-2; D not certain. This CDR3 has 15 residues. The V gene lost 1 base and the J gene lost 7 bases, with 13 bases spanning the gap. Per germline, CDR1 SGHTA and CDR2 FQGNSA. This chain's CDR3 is CASSLGSSFGGELFF. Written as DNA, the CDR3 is TGTGCCAGCAGCTTAGGAAGTAGTTTCGGCGGGGAGCTGTTTTTT.

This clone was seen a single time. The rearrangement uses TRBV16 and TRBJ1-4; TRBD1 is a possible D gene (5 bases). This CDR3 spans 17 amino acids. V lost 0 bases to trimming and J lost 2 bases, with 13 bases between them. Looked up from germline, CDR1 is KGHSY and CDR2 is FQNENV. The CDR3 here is CASSQSIAAGTNEKLFF. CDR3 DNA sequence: TGTGCCAGCAGCCAATCGATTGCGGCAGGGACTAATGAAAAACTGTTTTTT. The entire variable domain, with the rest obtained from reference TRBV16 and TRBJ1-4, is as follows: GEEVAQTPKHLVRGEGQKAKLYCAPIKGHSYVFWYQQVLKNEFKFLISFQNENVFDETGMPKERFSAKCLPNSPCSLEIQATKLEDSAVYFCASSQSIAAGTNEKLFFGSGTQLSVL.

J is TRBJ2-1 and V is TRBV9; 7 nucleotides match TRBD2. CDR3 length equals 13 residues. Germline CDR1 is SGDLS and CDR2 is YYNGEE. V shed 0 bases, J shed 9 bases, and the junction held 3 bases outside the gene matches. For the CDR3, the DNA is TGTGCCAGCAGCGTAGCATTAGCGGGTGAGCAGTTCTTC. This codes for CASSVALAGEQFF.

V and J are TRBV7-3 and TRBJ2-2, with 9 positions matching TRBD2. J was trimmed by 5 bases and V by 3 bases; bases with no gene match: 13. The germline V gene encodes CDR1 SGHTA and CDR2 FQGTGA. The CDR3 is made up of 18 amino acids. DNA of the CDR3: TGTGCCAGCAGCTTTCAATCCGGAGCGGGAGGAGGTACCGGGGAGCTGTTTTTT. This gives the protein CASSFQSGAGGGTGELFF.

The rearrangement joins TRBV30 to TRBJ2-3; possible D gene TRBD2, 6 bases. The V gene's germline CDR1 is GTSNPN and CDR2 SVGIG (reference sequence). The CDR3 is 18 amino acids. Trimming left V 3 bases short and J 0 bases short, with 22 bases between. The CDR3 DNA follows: TGTGCCTGGAGCGCGGGACCGCCTTTCGGTCTAAGCACAGATACGCAGTATTTT. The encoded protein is CAWSAGPPFGLSTDTQYF.

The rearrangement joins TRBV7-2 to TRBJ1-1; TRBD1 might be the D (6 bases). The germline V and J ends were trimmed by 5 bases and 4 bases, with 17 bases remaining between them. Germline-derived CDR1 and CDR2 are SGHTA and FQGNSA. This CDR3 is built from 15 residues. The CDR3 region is CASSGNTGLGTEAFF. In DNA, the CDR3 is TGTGCCAGCAGCGGAAACACAGGGCTCGGCACTGAAGCTTTCTTT.